This T cell receptor (beta chain) was retrieved from a study of PD-1 blockade in mismatch repair-deficient tumors. Study-wide points: Rapid post-treatment expansion, then contraction, generally preceding radiologic response, marked tumor-resident clones.

This clone occurred a few times. Its specificity is not known. Between the trimmed V and J ends, which lost 4 bases and 10 bases, there was a span of 8 bases. Germline assignment: CDR1 LGHNT and CDR2 FRNRAP. The CDR3 totals 11 residues. Mismatch repair deficiency was confirmed in all patients, by PCR or immunohistochemistry. TCR sequencing covered a few patients who responded to pembrolizumab. Produced via immunoSEQ multiplex PCR; TCRdb's table is partial and in-frame only. The table includes some 110,000 clones, about 83% detected once. Material: peripheral blood, obtained 60 to 65 weeks after starting pembrolizumab. The TCR originated in an adult with mismatch repair-deficient cancer. The chain carries TRBV12-5 and TRBJ2-1; D gene uncertain. Written as DNA, the CDR3 is TGTGCTAGTGGTTCCCTCGGGGAGCAGTTCTTC. Its translation: CASGSLGEQFF. Complete variable domain (other parts from reference TRBV12-5 and TRBJ2-1): DARVTQTPRHKVTEMGQEVTMRCQPILGHNTVFWYRQTMMQGLELLAYFRNRAPLDDSGMPKDRFSAEMPDATLATLKIQPSEPRDSAVYFCASGSLGEQFFGPGTRLTVL.